The clone carrying this T cell receptor beta chain appeared a few times. The data originate from a study of T cells in Graves' hyperthyroidism and ophthalmopathy. Trimming at V came to 4 bases and at J to 4 bases, leaving 12 bases not matched to a gene. The V gene's germline CDR1 is DFQATT and CDR2 SNEGSKA (reference sequence). The length of the CDR3 is 15 residues. RNA transcripts served as the template for amplifying TCR beta CDR3 regions. A first-round RT-PCR of the TCR CDR3 used the HTBI primer set. One entry per CDR3 protein, called by TCRdb with MiXCR from the multiplex PCR reads. The sample consists of about 700,000 distinct CDR3 sequences, around 15% of them appearing once.

This chain joins TRBV20-1 and TRBJ2-5, with TRBD1 identical over 7 bases. The clonotype originates from a woman under 30 with Graves' hyperthyroidism. The sequencing sample was made of blood. CDR3 protein: CSAINPEGAGETQYF. DNA for the CDR3: TGCAGTGCTATCAACCCAGAGGGGGCGGGAGAGACCCAGTACTTC.